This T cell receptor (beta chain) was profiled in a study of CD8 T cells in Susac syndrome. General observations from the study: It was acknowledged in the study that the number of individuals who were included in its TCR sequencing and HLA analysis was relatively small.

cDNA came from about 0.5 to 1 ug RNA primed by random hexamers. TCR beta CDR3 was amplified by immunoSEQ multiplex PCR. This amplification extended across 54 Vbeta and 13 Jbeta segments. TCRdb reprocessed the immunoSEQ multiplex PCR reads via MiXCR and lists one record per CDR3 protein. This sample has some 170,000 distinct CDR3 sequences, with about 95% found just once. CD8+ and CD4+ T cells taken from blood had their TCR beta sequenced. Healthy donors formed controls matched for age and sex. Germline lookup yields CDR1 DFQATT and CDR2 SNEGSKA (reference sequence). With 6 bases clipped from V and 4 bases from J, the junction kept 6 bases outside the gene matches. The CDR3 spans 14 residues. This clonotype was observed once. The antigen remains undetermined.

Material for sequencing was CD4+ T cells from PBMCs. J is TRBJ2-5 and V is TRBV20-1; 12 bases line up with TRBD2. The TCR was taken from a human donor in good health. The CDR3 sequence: CSAATSGRAETQYF. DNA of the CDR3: TGCAGTGCCGCGACTAGCGGGAGAGCAGAGACCCAGTACTTC.